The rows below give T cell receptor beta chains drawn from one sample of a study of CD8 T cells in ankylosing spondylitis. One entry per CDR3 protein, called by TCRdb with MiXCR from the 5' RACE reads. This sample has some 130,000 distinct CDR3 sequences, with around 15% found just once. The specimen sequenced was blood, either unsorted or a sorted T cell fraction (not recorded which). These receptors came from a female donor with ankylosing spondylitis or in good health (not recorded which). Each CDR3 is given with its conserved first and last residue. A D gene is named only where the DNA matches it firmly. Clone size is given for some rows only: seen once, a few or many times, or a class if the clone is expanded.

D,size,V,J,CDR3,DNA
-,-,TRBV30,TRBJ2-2,CAWDTGSTGELFF,TGTGCCTGGGACACAGGGAGCACCGGGGAGCTGTTTTTT
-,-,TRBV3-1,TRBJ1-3,CASRRTEGGNTIYF,TGTGCCAGCAGACGAACTGAAGGAGGAAACACCATATATTTT
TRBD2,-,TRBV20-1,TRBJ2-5,CSARDLIAGGPRAETQYF,TGCAGTGCTAGAGATCTAATTGCGGGGGGCCCTCGCGCGGAGACCCAGTACTTC
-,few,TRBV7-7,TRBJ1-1,CASSAGTNTEAFF,TGTGCTAGCAGCGCCGGGACGAACACTGAAGCTTTCTTT
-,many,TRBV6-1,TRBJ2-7,CASRRDAGRYEQYF,TGTGCCAGCAGACGGGACGCCGGGCGTTACGAGCAGTACTTC
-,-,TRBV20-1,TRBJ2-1,CSARGQGGQFF,TGCAGTGCTAGGGGGCAGGGGGGGCAGTTCTTC
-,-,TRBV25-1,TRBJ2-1,CASSLGGNRPYNEQFF,TGTGCCAGCAGTCTTGGGGGGAACAGACCCTACAATGAGCAGTTCTTC
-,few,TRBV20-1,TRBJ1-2,CSAREAGAYGYTF,TGCAGTGCTAGAGAGGCGGGGGCCTATGGCTACACCTTC
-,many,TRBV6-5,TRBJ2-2,CASSYSSRRGNTGELFF,TGTGCCAGCAGTTACTCTTCTCGCAGGGGGAACACCGGGGAGCTGTTTTTT
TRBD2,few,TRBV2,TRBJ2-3,CASRAGTSGTDTQYF,TGTGCCAGCAGGGCCGGGACTAGCGGCACAGATACGCAGTATTTT
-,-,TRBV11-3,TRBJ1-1,CASSLEKNTEAFF,TGTGCCAGCAGCTTAGAAAAGAACACTGAAGCTTTCTTT
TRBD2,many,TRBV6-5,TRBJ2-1,CASSSGTRAYNEQFF,TGTGCCAGCAGTTCCGGGACTAGGGCCTACAATGAGCAGTTCTTC
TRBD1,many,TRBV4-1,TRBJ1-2,CASSQDRNTRQGPPHYGYTF,TGCGCCAGCAGCCAAGATAGGAATACGAGACAGGGCCCTCCTCACTATGGCTACACCTTC
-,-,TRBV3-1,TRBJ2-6,CASCDSFSGANVLTF,TGTGCCAGCTGCGACAGTTTCTCTGGGGCCAACGTCCTGACTTTC
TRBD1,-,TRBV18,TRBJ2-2,CASSPQGQGFDGELFF,TGTGCCAGCTCACCCCAGGGACAGGGGTTCGACGGGGAGCTGTTTTTT
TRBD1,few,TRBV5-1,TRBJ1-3,CASSLGTASGNTIYF,TGCGCCAGCAGCCTCGGGACAGCCTCTGGAAACACCATATATTTT
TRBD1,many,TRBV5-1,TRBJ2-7,CASSSGQVRSYEQYF,TGCGCCAGCAGCTCTGGACAGGTCCGCTCCTACGAGCAGTACTTC
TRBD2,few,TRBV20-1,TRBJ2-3,CSAFGTSGNTDTQYF,TGCAGTGCTTTTGGGACTAGCGGCAACACAGATACGCAGTATTTT
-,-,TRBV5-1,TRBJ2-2,CASHTGFNTGELFF,TGCGCCAGCCATACAGGGTTCAACACCGGGGAGCTGTTTTTT
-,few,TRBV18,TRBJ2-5,CASSPTQAQETQYF,TGTGCCAGCTCCCCAACCCAAGCACAAGAGACCCAGTACTTC
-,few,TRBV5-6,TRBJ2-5,CASSAGWGAEETQYF,TGTGCCAGCAGCGCCGGTTGGGGGGCCGAAGAGACCCAGTACTTC
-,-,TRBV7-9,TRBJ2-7,CASSPRPYEQYF,TGTGCCAGCAGCCCTAGGCCCTACGAGCAGTACTTC
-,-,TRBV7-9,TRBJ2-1,CASSLGDSQFF,TGTGCCAGCAGCTTAGGTGACTCCCAGTTCTTC
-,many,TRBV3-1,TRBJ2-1,CASSQRGIRGHEQFF,TGTGCCAGCAGCCAACGAGGGATTAGGGGCCATGAGCAGTTCTTC
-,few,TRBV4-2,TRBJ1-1,CASSGLGGNTEAFF,TGTGCCAGCAGCGGCCTAGGGGGGAACACTGAAGCTTTCTTT
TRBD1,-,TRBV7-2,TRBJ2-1,CASSQSGQGWINEQFF,TGTGCCAGCAGCCAATCCGGACAGGGGTGGATCAATGAGCAGTTCTTC
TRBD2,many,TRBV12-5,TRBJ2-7,CASGSTGGSYEQYF,TGTGCTAGTGGGAGCACGGGGGGGTCCTACGAGCAGTACTTC
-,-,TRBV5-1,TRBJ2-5,CASRQQETQYF,TGCGCCAGTAGGCAACAAGAGACCCAGTACTTC
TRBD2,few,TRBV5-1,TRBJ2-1,CASSLMAGGLGEQFF,TGCGCCAGCAGCTTGATGGCGGGAGGGCTTGGTGAGCAGTTCTTC
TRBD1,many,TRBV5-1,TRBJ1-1,CASSENQGAKNTEAFF,TGCGCCAGCAGCGAGAACCAGGGGGCCAAGAACACTGAAGCTTTCTTT
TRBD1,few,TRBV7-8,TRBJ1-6,CASSSGQGVSPLHF,TGTGCCAGCAGCTCAGGACAGGGCGTCTCACCCCTCCACTTT
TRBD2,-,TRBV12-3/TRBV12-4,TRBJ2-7,CASSSPGLAGGYEQYF,TGTGCCAGCAGTTCCCCGGGACTAGCGGGAGGTTACGAGCAGTACTTC
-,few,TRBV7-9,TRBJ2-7,CASSDTSYEQYF,TGTGCCAGCAGCGATACATCCTACGAGCAGTACTTC